This TCR beta chain was identified in a study of cytomegalovirus exposure and HLA in healthy donors. V shed 2 bases and J shed 6 bases, with 11 bases lying between them. The germline gives CDR1 WNHNN, CDR2 SYGVQD (reference sequence). This CDR3 region has 14 residues. 60 Vbeta and 13 Jbeta primers were used in PCR. The table came from immunoSEQ multiplex PCR; TCRdb's copy has only in-frame clones and leaves some out. The sample has some 200,000 clones; roughly four fifths are singletons. Sequenced: PBMCs. The rearrangement joins TRBV10-1 to TRBJ1-5; D may be TRBD1 (6 bases). The origin of this receptor is a girl aged 5-17 years in good health and CMV-seronegative. The CDR3 sequence: CASSEGGPGQPQHF. Written as DNA, the CDR3 is TGCGCCAGCAGTGAGGGGGGCCCGGGTCAGCCCCAGCATTTT.